The text below deals with one TCR beta chain. Many counts were recorded for this clonotype. No antigen is known for it. Per-nucleotide qualities are absent, and no much larger clonotype sits a single base away. The sample belongs to a study of T cells in Graves' hyperthyroidism and ophthalmopathy (dated by TCRdb to between 2019 and 2020). The study in broad terms: Peripheral blood was collected at initial diagnosis, before any treatment. To identify TCR V-J signatures that set the groups apart, the researchers used a discovery cohort of more than 95 patients, made up of approximately 43 with Graves' ophthalmopathy and 57 with stable Graves' hyperthyroidism. Whether ophthalmopathy could be predicted prospectively was tested in an independent validation cohort made up of approximately 19 hyperthyroidism patients plus 17 patients who later progressed to ophthalmopathy. The 100 or so discovery patients were divided at random into training and test sets in a 7:3 ratio. The study also compared thyroid tissue and blood T-cell repertoires from about six Graves' hyperthyroidism patients. Following sampling, methimazole starting at 30 mg daily was given to hyperthyroidism patients, and high-dose intravenous methylprednisolone was given to ophthalmopathy patients. The paper describes TCR Vbeta CDR3 sequencing of 120 to 150 peripheral blood samples, made up of fewer than 50 ophthalmopathy patients, more than 70 hyperthyroidism patients and 17 progressor patients.

General conclusions and limits of the study: Blood samples also contained most of the expanded thyroid clonotypes (frequency above 0.001), which suggests that blood repertoires may reflect thyroid immune responses. Ophthalmopathy was separated from stable hyperthyroidism by a 13 V-J signature model, with 87.88% sensitivity and roughly 81% specificity obtained in cross-validation and 80%/75% obtained in testing. In validation, progression to ophthalmopathy was predicted by the model with 70.59% sensitivity and 72.22% specificity, a median of roughly six months before onset. No statistical method was used to set the sample size in advance, and investigators knew the group allocation.

Based on the germline V gene, the CDR1 and CDR2 sequences are MDHEN and SYDVKM. The trim is 2 bases for V and 3 bases for J, with a gap of 14 bases between the germline ends. The CDR3 runs 15 residues from the cysteine to the phenylalanine. The entry retains the CDR3 DNA only, 45 bases that are in frame from base 1. Stable Graves' hyperthyroidism was defined as no progression to ophthalmopathy during 18 months of follow-up. The hyperthyroidism patients were between 18 and 65 years old and newly diagnosed, with a disease duration of less than 2 months. The study excluded patients with uncontrolled infections, other autoimmune diseases, pregnancy or lactation. Diagnoses were based on clinical symptoms, serum thyroxine and TRAb, thyroid ultrasound and orbital computed tomography. Ficoll-Paque density gradient centrifugation was used to isolate PBMCs from 9.5 to 10 ml of fresh peripheral blood. Trizol reagent was used to extract total RNA, and RNA quality was then checked on an Agilent 2100 Bioanalyzer.

The TCR beta CDR3 regions were amplified from RNA transcripts. The first round of RT-PCR for the TCR CDR3 was performed with the HTBI primer set and the Qiagen OneStep RT-PCR kit. The libraries were constructed in a second round of multiplex PCR and then size-selected and purified. The libraries were sequenced on an Illumina HiSeq2000 using paired-end 100 bp reads. The original pipeline was this. SOAPnuke was used to process the raw data, removing reads that contained adapters or uncalled bases, had a mean Phred below 15, or lacked an exact match to the constant primer or identifier. COPE v1.2.5 was used to merge the high-quality paired reads, and each unique nucleotide sequence was defined as a clonotype. MiTCR v1.1 was used to align clonotypes to the IMGT TRBV, TRBD and TRBJ reference segments. Analysis was restricted to V-J combinations with a frequency above 0.0001, which covered roughly 99% of repertoires. A TCS score was defined as the ratio between F50 (clonal expansion) and ExV (chaos), using BLOSUM62-based TCRdist between CDR3 peptides within each V-J. Welch's t-statistics and random forest reduced fewer than 600 V-J features to around 14, which were used in a naive Bayes classifier (R e1071). TCRdb reran the public reads through fastp at Q25 and MiXCR, keeping productive beta chains. Rows with one shared CDR3 protein collapse into an entry with the most common genes and DNA. The V and J calls and clone size are TCRdb's, not the authors'. Counted in this sample were under 650,000 distinct CDR3 sequences; 15% to 20% of them appeared once. 3% to 4.5% of the sample rests with the top ten.

The sequence links TRBV28 to TRBJ2-7, with TRBD1 as a weak D call on 5 bases. What was sequenced was blood. The receptor comes from a woman aged 25 to 39 with Graves' hyperthyroidism. The DNA sequence is TGTGCCAGCAGTTTAGTCTGGGGCGTAGGCTACGAGCAGTACTTC. It encodes CASSLVWGVGYEQYF. The reference TRBV28 and TRBJ2-7 proteins fill in what lies around the CDR3, so the full variable domain reads DVKVTQSSRYLVKRTGEKVFLECVQDMDHENMFWYRQDPGLGLRLIYFSYDVKMKEKGDIPEGYSVSREKKERFSLILESASTNQTSMYLCASSLVWGVGYEQYFGPGTRLTVT.